This TCR beta chain was found in a study of blood T cell repertoires in COVID-19. Study context: Sources were T cells, B-cell-depleted T cells, or PBMCs; the material itself was cDNA or gDNA.

Participants were aged about 18 to 100 years from approximately 25 US areas. Donors of Cohort 3 who recovered were those that had two negative PCRs, clearance, or symptom resolution. Libraries were prepared by immunoSEQ multiplex PCR; TCRdb keeps only in-frame clonotypes and omits some of them. The table has roughly 400,000 clones, about nine tenths seen once. Germline values: CDR1 MNHEY, CDR2 SVGAGI. The CDR3 spans 15 residues. Losses at the gene ends were 0 bases for V and 5 bases for J; bases not matched to a gene: 5. J is TRBJ1-1 and V is TRBV6-5; 8 bases match TRBD1. The sequencing input was PBMCs or T cells enriched from blood (not recorded which). The clonotype originates from a man between 18 and 35 years old who had recovered from COVID-19. The CDR3 loop reads CASSYSGQGLTEAFF. CDR3 coding DNA: TGTGCCAGCAGTTACTCTGGACAGGGATTGACTGAAGCTTTCTTT.